A selection of T cell receptor beta chains follows, all from one sample in a study of TIL therapy for anti-PD-1-resistant metastatic lung cancer. Some clones are missing from TCRdb's copy, which holds only in-frame ones; the method was immunoSEQ multiplex PCR. The sample lists about 59,000 clones, 70% to 75% occurring once. This specimen consisted of blood, obtained at baseline. The receptor source for this set is a person aged 25-80 years with non-small cell lung cancer. Each CDR3 is given with its conserved first and last residue. The D gene is left open where the match is weak. Rows may omit the clone size; those that give it use once, few, many or a size class.

-,TRBJ1-4,TRBD1,TRBV5-5,CASSRGQGTLDEKLFF,TGTGCCAGCAGCCGCGGACAGGGGACCCTAGATGAAAAACTGTTTTTT
-,TRBJ1-1,TRBD1,TRBV28,CASFGSTQGAGTEAFF,TGTGCCAGCTTTGGCTCGACCCAGGGGGCGGGGACTGAAGCTTTCTTT
-,TRBJ2-6,-,TRBV15,CATSRNHARNSGANVLTF,TGTGCCACCAGCAGGAACCATGCCCGTAACTCTGGGGCCAACGTCCTGACTTTC
-,TRBJ1-2,-,TRBV19,CASSIVGPRRSYGYTF,TGTGCCAGTAGTATCGTTGGCCCCCGGAGGAGCTATGGCTACACCTTC
once,TRBJ1-5,-,TRBV29-1,CSVATNSDQPQHF,TGCAGCGTGGCCACGAATTCCGATCAGCCCCAGCATTTT
-,TRBJ2-1,TRBD1,TRBV5-4,CASSLAQGAYNEQFF,TGTGCCAGCAGCTTGGCACAGGGGGCCTACAATGAGCAGTTCTTC
-,TRBJ2-3,TRBD2,TRBV11-2,CASSLLAGGLTDTQYF,TGTGCCAGCAGCTTATTAGCGGGGGGACTCACAGATACGCAGTATTTT
once,TRBJ2-5,-,TRBV18,CASSPPVTYPQETQYF,TGTGCCAGCTCACCACCGGTAACCTATCCCCAAGAGACCCAGTACTTC
few,TRBJ1-5,TRBD1,TRBV28,CASSYPYGTGGDGPQHF,TGTGCCAGCAGTTATCCATACGGGACAGGGGGCGATGGGCCCCAGCATTTT
-,TRBJ2-7,-,TRBV5-1,CASSLAQGSYEQYF,TGCGCCAGCAGCTTGGCTCAGGGGAGCTACGAGCAGTACTTC
-,TRBJ2-3,TRBD2,TRBV5-1,CASSLGLAAATDTQYF,TGCGCCAGCAGCTTAGGACTAGCGGCTGCCACAGATACGCAGTATTTT
-,TRBJ1-5,TRBD1,TRBV27,CASSLRTGGVEPQHF,TGTGCCAGCAGTCTCAGGACAGGGGGCGTCGAGCCCCAGCATTTT
-,TRBJ2-5,TRBD1,TRBV15,CATSRGGQERETQYF,TGTGCCACCAGCAGAGGCGGACAGGAAAGAGAGACCCAGTACTTC
-,TRBJ2-2,-,TRBV2,CATTVGGAGTGELFF,TGTGCCACTACCGTCGGAGGGGCGGGCACCGGGGAGCTGTTTTTT
few,TRBJ1-5,-,TRBV12-5,CASGLGPSRGNQPQHF,TGTGCTAGTGGTTTGGGGCCATCCCGGGGAAATCAGCCCCAGCATTTT
-,TRBJ2-7,-,TRBV2,CASSEAREVEQYF,TGTGCCAGCAGTGAGGCCAGGGAGGTCGAGCAGTACTTC
-,TRBJ1-6,-,TRBV28,CASSYGGYNSPLHF,TGTGCCAGCAGTTATGGAGGCTATAATTCACCCCTCCACTTT
-,TRBJ2-3,TRBD2,TRBV5-4,CASSPLGGRNFDTQYF,TGTGCCAGCAGCCCCTTGGGAGGGAGAAATTTTGATACGCAGTATTTT
-,TRBJ1-2,-,TRBV7-2,CASSIRGMGDDYGYTF,TGTGCCAGCAGTATCAGGGGAATGGGTGATGACTATGGCTACACCTTC
-,TRBJ2-7,TRBD1,TRBV7-2,CASSLEGTGLYEQYF,TGTGCCAGCAGCTTAGAAGGGACAGGGTTATACGAGCAGTACTTC